A selection of T cell receptor beta chains follows, all from one sample in a study of T cell responses to AZD1222 COVID-19 vaccine. TCRdb's copy holds only in-frame clones and misses some; the assay was immunoSEQ multiplex PCR. Here the sample spans about 150,000 clones, about 92% being singletons. Source: peripheral blood, taken 28 days after the second AZD1222 dose. These receptors were collected from an adult who received the AZD1222 COVID-19 vaccine. Each CDR3 is given with its conserved first and last residue. A D gene is named only where the DNA matches it firmly. Some rows mark clone size as missing; the rest say once, few, many or name a class of expanded clone.

j_gene: TRBJ1-2; abundance: .; v_gene: TRBV30; d_gene: .; len: 11; CDR3nt: TGTGCCTGGAACCATGGCCCCGGGACGTTCTTC; CDR3aa: CAWNHGPGTFF
j_gene: TRBJ1-4; abundance: .; v_gene: TRBV5-1; d_gene: .; len: 15; CDR3nt: TGCGCCAGCAGCTTGGAGGGTGCAACTAATGAAAAACTGTTTTTT; CDR3aa: CASSLEGATNEKLFF
j_gene: TRBJ1-4; abundance: .; v_gene: TRBV5-1; d_gene: TRBD1; len: 15; CDR3nt: TGCGCCAGCAGCGGCAGGGACAGCTTAAATGAAAAACTGTTTTTT; CDR3aa: CASSGRDSLNEKLFF
j_gene: TRBJ1-2; abundance: .; v_gene: TRBV11-2; d_gene: .; len: 14; CDR3nt: TGTGCCAGCAGCTTCCAGACAGGCAGCTATGGCTACACCTTC; CDR3aa: CASSFQTGSYGYTF
j_gene: TRBJ2-1; abundance: .; v_gene: TRBV30; d_gene: .; len: 11; CDR3nt: TGTGCCTGGAGGGGGGCGGTACAGCAGTTCTTC; CDR3aa: CAWRGAVQQFF
j_gene: TRBJ2-2; abundance: .; v_gene: TRBV10-3; d_gene: TRBD1; len: 16; CDR3nt: TGTGCCATCAGTGCGTGGGACAGGGGAGCCACCGGGGAGCTGTTTTTT; CDR3aa: CAISAWDRGATGELFF
j_gene: TRBJ1-2; abundance: .; v_gene: TRBV20-1; d_gene: .; len: 12; CDR3nt: TGCAGTGCTAGTCTAGCCCTATATGGCTACACCTTC; CDR3aa: CSASLALYGYTF
j_gene: TRBJ1-5; abundance: .; v_gene: TRBV15; d_gene: .; len: 14; CDR3nt: TGTGCCACCAGCAGAGGGGACGCCTCTAGGCCCCAGCATTTT; CDR3aa: CATSRGDASRPQHF
j_gene: TRBJ1-5; abundance: .; v_gene: TRBV19; d_gene: .; len: 14; CDR3nt: TGTGCCAGTAGTCGGGGTATAGGAAATCAGCCCCAGCATTTT; CDR3aa: CASSRGIGNQPQHF
j_gene: TRBJ1-5; abundance: .; v_gene: TRBV30; d_gene: .; len: 11; CDR3nt: TGTGCCTGGAGTGTTGGGCAGCCCCAGCATTTT; CDR3aa: CAWSVGQPQHF
j_gene: TRBJ2-3; abundance: .; v_gene: TRBV6-1; d_gene: TRBD1; len: 17; CDR3nt: TGTGCCAGCAGTGAACCATACAGGGGCGTTCGGACAGATACGCAGTATTTT; CDR3aa: CASSEPYRGVRTDTQYF
j_gene: TRBJ2-7; abundance: .; v_gene: TRBV4-1; d_gene: .; len: 15; CDR3nt: TGCGCCAGCAGCCCGGTGGGGGCCTTCTCCTACGAGCAGTACTTC; CDR3aa: CASSPVGAFSYEQYF
j_gene: TRBJ2-7; abundance: .; v_gene: TRBV3-1/TRBV3-2; d_gene: TRBD2; len: 16; CDR3nt: TGTGCCAGCAGTCGTCAGACTAGCGGGGGGAGCTACGAGCAGTACTTC; CDR3aa: CASSRQTSGGSYEQYF
j_gene: TRBJ2-1; abundance: .; v_gene: TRBV24-1; d_gene: .; len: 15; CDR3nt: TGTGCCACCAGTCAGGTCTCGAGCTCCTACAATGAGCAGTTCTTC; CDR3aa: CATSQVSSSYNEQFF
j_gene: TRBJ2-5; abundance: .; v_gene: TRBV6-6; d_gene: TRBD2; len: 14; CDR3nt: TGTGCCAGCAGTTATGAAGGACTAGCGAAGGCCCAGTACTTC; CDR3aa: CASSYEGLAKAQYF
j_gene: TRBJ1-6; abundance: once; v_gene: TRBV4-3; d_gene: TRBD1; len: 17; CDR3nt: TGCGCCAGCAGCTATTCGACAGGGGGCTGGGGTAATTCACCCCTCCACTTT; CDR3aa: CASSYSTGGWGNSPLHF
j_gene: TRBJ1-2; abundance: .; v_gene: TRBV6-5; d_gene: .; len: 15; CDR3nt: TGTGCCAGCAGTCCCTCTGGGGGGACCTACTATGGCTACACCTTC; CDR3aa: CASSPSGGTYYGYTF
j_gene: TRBJ2-6; abundance: .; v_gene: TRBV21-1; d_gene: .; len: 15; CDR3nt: TGTGCCAGCAGGATAAACAAGACTGGGGCCAACGTCCTGACTTTC; CDR3aa: CASRINKTGANVLTF
j_gene: TRBJ1-4; abundance: .; v_gene: TRBV28; d_gene: TRBD1; len: 17; CDR3nt: TGTGCCAGCAGCCCTATCCTCGGACAGGGTTTCGACGAAAAACTGTTTTTT; CDR3aa: CASSPILGQGFDEKLFF
j_gene: TRBJ1-1; abundance: .; v_gene: TRBV28; d_gene: .; len: 13; CDR3nt: TGTGCCAGCAGACCTGGGGGTATTACTGAAGCTTTCTTT; CDR3aa: CASRPGGITEAFF
j_gene: TRBJ2-3; abundance: .; v_gene: TRBV19; d_gene: .; len: 15; CDR3nt: TGTGCCAGTAGTATACCAGGGTGGGGGTCAGATACGCAGTATTTT; CDR3aa: CASSIPGWGSDTQYF
j_gene: TRBJ2-1; abundance: .; v_gene: TRBV19; d_gene: TRBD2; len: 16; CDR3nt: TGTGCCAGTAGTAGATATAGCGGGGGGGCCGTCAATGAGCAGTTCTTC; CDR3aa: CASSRYSGGAVNEQFF
j_gene: TRBJ1-2; abundance: once; v_gene: TRBV5-1; d_gene: .; len: 16; CDR3nt: TGCGCCAGCAACTCCGGGTCGGCAGACAGTAACTATGGCTACACCTTC; CDR3aa: CASNSGSADSNYGYTF
j_gene: TRBJ1-1; abundance: .; v_gene: TRBV7-3; d_gene: TRBD1; len: 14; CDR3nt: TGTGCCAGCAGCTCCAACTACAGGGGGACTGAAGCTTTCTTT; CDR3aa: CASSSNYRGTEAFF
j_gene: TRBJ2-4; abundance: .; v_gene: TRBV5-1; d_gene: TRBD2; len: 16; CDR3nt: TGCGCCAGCAGCTCAGGGACTAGCCTAGCCAAAAACATTCAGTACTTC; CDR3aa: CASSSGTSLAKNIQYF
j_gene: TRBJ2-1; abundance: .; v_gene: TRBV3-1/TRBV3-2; d_gene: .; len: 13; CDR3nt: TGTGCCAGCAGCCAAGATTGGTACAATGAGCAGTTCTTC; CDR3aa: CASSQDWYNEQFF
j_gene: TRBJ2-1; abundance: .; v_gene: TRBV15; d_gene: .; len: 16; CDR3nt: TGTGCCACCAGCAGAGATAAAGTACTAGCCTACAATGAGCAGTTCTTC; CDR3aa: CATSRDKVLAYNEQFF
j_gene: TRBJ2-3; abundance: .; v_gene: TRBV19; d_gene: .; len: 14; CDR3nt: TGTGCCAGTAGTATAGCCGCTAGCACAGATACGCAGTATTTT; CDR3aa: CASSIAASTDTQYF
j_gene: TRBJ1-6; abundance: .; v_gene: TRBV11-3; d_gene: .; len: 13; CDR3nt: TGTGCCAGCAGCATCACAGGGAATTCACCCCTCCACTTT; CDR3aa: CASSITGNSPLHF
j_gene: TRBJ1-1; abundance: .; v_gene: TRBV11-3; d_gene: .; len: 13; CDR3nt: TGTGCCAGCAGCTGGCGATCTGACAGTGAAGCTTTCTTT; CDR3aa: CASSWRSDSEAFF
j_gene: TRBJ2-1; abundance: .; v_gene: TRBV4-2; d_gene: .; len: 14; CDR3nt: TGTGCCAGCAGCCCGACCACTCCCTACAATGAGCAGTTCTTC; CDR3aa: CASSPTTPYNEQFF
j_gene: TRBJ2-2; abundance: .; v_gene: TRBV11-1; d_gene: .; len: 15; CDR3nt: TGTGCCAGCAGCAGCACGACAGAAGACACCGGGGAGCTGTTTTTT; CDR3aa: CASSSTTEDTGELFF
j_gene: TRBJ1-2; abundance: .; v_gene: TRBV5-1; d_gene: .; len: 14; CDR3nt: TGCGCCAGCAGCGCCGCGAGTCGAAACTATGGCTACACCTTC; CDR3aa: CASSAASRNYGYTF
j_gene: TRBJ2-7; abundance: .; v_gene: TRBV25-1; d_gene: TRBD1; len: 15; CDR3nt: TGTGCCAGCAGTCGCCAGGGACAGAGCTCCTACGAGCAGTACTTC; CDR3aa: CASSRQGQSSYEQYF
j_gene: TRBJ2-3; abundance: .; v_gene: TRBV5-8; d_gene: .; len: 14; CDR3nt: TGTGCCAGCAGCCCAACGGAGGACACAGATACGCAGTATTTT; CDR3aa: CASSPTEDTDTQYF
j_gene: TRBJ1-4; abundance: .; v_gene: TRBV6-2/TRBV6-3; d_gene: TRBD1; len: 23; CDR3nt: TGTGCCAGCAGCCGTGCCTTTACCGGGACAGGGAAACAAAGTCGGACAACTAATGAAAAACTGTTTTTT; CDR3aa: CASSRAFTGTGKQSRTTNEKLFF